This record covers a single TCR beta chain. This CDR3 comprises 13 residues. Trimming took 8 bases from V and 9 from J, leaving 14 bases between them. The entry originates in a study of T cell responses to AZD1222 COVID-19 vaccine. Assay used: immunoSEQ multiplex PCR; TCRdb lists only in-frame clones, some missing. This sample has roughly 130,000 clones, with approximately 83% found just once. The genes are TRBV12-3 or TRBV12-4 and TRBJ1-6; D is undetermined. This clonotype was sampled from an adult in good health. Sequenced material: peripheral blood, taken on day 0 of AZD1222 vaccination. In nucleotides, the CDR3 is TGTGCCAGCCGTGAGAGATTGGGTTCACCCCTCCACTTT. Its protein is CASRERLGSPLHF.